This T cell receptor (beta chain) was retrieved from a study of memory B cells and T cells in multiple sclerosis. This clone was observed a few times. Its antigen is currently unknown. CDR1 is MDHEN, CDR2 SYDVKM, per germline. V lost 6 bases and J lost 6, with 23 bases in between. The CDR3 has 16 residues. Measured with immunoSEQ multiplex PCR; TCRdb has only the in-frame clones, and not every one. The table shows roughly 30,000 clones, with 86% occurring only once. Separate sequencing covered autoproliferating (CFSE-dim) and non-proliferating (CFSE-high) T cells from stimulus-free culture. Pooled replicate wells came from some 50 million CFSE-labeled PBMCs cultured roughly seven days without stimulus. CFSE at about 0.5 uM labeled the PBMCs, which were then cultured unstimulated. Study observations and caveats: Compartments had unequal clone-set sizes, affecting shared clonotype counts.

The sequenced sample consisted of PBMCs from blood kept in culture. The receptor was isolated from a human donor with multiple sclerosis. V usage is TRBV28 and J usage is TRBJ2-5, with D possibly matching TRBD2 (5 bases). CDR3 sequence: CASSTGRTGSHQTQYF. The CDR3 DNA sequence: TGTGCCAGCAGCACCGGCCGAACGGGATCCCACCAGACCCAGTACTTC.